The sequence of this TCR beta chain was determined in a study of T-cell reconstitution after alpha-beta-depleted transplantation in children. Overall study findings and caveats: Recipient T cells and thymic progenitors that survived gave rise to the high TCRbeta diversity observed at day 60 in some patients. Diversity and T-cell counts at one year after transplant derived mostly from new T cells. By about two months after transplant, alpha-beta T cells reportedly arose from several hundred graft clones that had expanded.

Trimming cost V 4 bases and J 5 bases, with 16 bases left between them. The CDR3 is made up of 14 amino acids. The germline V gene has CDR1 SGHRS and CDR2 YFSETQ. On this clonotype: Its cognate antigen is unknown.

For TCRbeta, the library was prepared with unique molecular identifiers. MiXCR, applied by TCRdb to the PCR reads, yields one record per CDR3 protein. Among around 800,000 distinct CDR3 sequences, about 15% were seen once, and the ten largest hold approximately 4.5%. This specimen consisted of PBMCs, mostly from graft donor cells, obtained 360 days after TCRalphabeta/CD19-depleted stem cell transplant. The origin of this receptor is a male patient aged 10 to 17 who had a stem cell transplant for acute lymphoblastic leukemia, so the T cells may come from the graft donor. The rearrangement links TRBV5-1 to TRBJ2-7; D uncertain. The CDR3 loop reads CASSPRVQLDEQYF. DNA for the CDR3: TGCGCCAGCAGCCCCCGGGTCCAGCTGGACGAGCAGTACTTC.